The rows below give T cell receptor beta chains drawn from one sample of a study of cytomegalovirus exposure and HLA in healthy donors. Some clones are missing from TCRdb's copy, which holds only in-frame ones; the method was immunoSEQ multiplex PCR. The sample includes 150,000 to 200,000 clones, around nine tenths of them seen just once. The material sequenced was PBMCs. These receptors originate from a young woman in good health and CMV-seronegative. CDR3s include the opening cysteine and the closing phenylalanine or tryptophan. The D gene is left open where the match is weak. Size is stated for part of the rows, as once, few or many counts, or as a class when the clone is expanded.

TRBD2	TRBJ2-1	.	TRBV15	TGTGCCACCAGCTCTCCGGGACTAGGGAGGAATGAGCAGTTCTTC	CATSSPGLGRNEQFF
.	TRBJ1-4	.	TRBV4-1	TGCGCCAGCAGCCCCGGTCCCCCGGACTTATTTAATGAAAAACTGTTTTTT	CASSPGPPDLFNEKLFF
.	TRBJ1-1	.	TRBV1	TGCACCAGCAGTCAGCCTTGTGTTCCGGGAAACACTGAAGCTTTCTTT	CTSSQPCVPGNTEAFF
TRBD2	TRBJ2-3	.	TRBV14	TGTGCCAGCAGCCCTAGCGGGGGGTTCACAGATACGCAGTATTTT	CASSPSGGFTDTQYF
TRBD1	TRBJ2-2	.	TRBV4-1	TGCGCCAGCAGCCAGAATGTGGGGACAGCTTACACCGGGGAGCTGTTTTTT	CASSQNVGTAYTGELFF
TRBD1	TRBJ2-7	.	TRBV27	TGTGCCAGCAGAGACCAATACTACCGGGACAGGGACCACGAGCAGTACTTC	CASRDQYYRDRDHEQYF
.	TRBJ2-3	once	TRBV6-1	TGTGCCAGCAGCCGGACAGATACGCAGTATTTT	CASSRTDTQYF
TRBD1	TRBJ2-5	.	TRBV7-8	TGTGCCAGCAGCTCATTACCGGGACAGGGGATAGAGACCCAGTACTTC	CASSSLPGQGIETQYF
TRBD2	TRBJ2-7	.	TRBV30	TGTGCCTGGAGTAGCGGGAGGCCCTACGAGCAGTACTTC	CAWSSGRPYEQYF
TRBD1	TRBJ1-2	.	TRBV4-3	TGCGCCAGCAGCCAAAGGACAGGGCTTGACTATGGCTACACCTTC	CASSQRTGLDYGYTF
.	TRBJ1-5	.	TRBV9	TGTGCCAGCAGCGTAGGGGCTACCCCCCAGCCCCAGCATTTT	CASSVGATPQPQHF
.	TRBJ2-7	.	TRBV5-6	TGTGCCAGCAGCCCCCAGTCCAGGGGCGAGCAGTACTTC	CASSPQSRGEQYF
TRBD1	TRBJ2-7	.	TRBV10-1	TGCGCCAGCAGTGGACAACAGGGGACCCCCTACGAGCAGTACTTC	CASSGQQGTPYEQYF
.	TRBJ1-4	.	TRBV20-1	TGCAGTGCTAAAGGGGCCGAAAAACTGTTTTTT	CSAKGAEKLFF
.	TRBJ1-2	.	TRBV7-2	TGTGCCAGCAGCACCAGGACAGTGGCTAACTATGGCTACACCTTC	CASSTRTVANYGYTF
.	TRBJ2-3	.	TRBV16	TGTGCCAGCAGCCCAGACCGCCCGGGTTCAGATACGCAGTATTTT	CASSPDRPGSDTQYF